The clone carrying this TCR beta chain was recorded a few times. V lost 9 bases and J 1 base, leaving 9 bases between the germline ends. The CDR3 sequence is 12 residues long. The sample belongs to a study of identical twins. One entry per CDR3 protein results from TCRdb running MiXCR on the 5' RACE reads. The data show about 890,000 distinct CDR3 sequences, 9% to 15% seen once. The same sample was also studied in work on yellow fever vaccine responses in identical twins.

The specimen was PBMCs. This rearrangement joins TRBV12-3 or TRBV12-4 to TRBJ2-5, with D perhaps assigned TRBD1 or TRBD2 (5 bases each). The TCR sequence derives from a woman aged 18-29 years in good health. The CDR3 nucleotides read TGTGCCAGTCGAGGGGTCCAAGAGACCCAGTACTTC. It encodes CASRGVQETQYF.